This entry lists 20 T cell receptor delta chains sequenced from one sample in a study of gamma-delta chains in newborns, infants, children. TCRdb re-processed the reads via CATT. The sample records 4,000 to 5,000 delta-chain clones, approximately 5% being singletons. Sequencing input: blood. Source of these receptors: a child who was a newborn, infant or young child, either healthy, febrile or measles-vaccinated (not recorded which).

This clone has only a few counts. At the DNA level, this CDR3 is encoded by other sequences in the same sample as well. The CDR3 DNA follows: TGTGCCTGTGACTCTACTGGGGGGCGCTCCTGGGACACCCGACAGATGTTTTTC. Translated: CACDSTGGRSWDTRQMFF. This chain uses TRDV2 with TRDJ3; TRDD3 aligns across 8 bases. The CDR3 runs to 18 residues. Germline-derived CDR1 and CDR2 are GEAIGNYY and EKD. With V trimmed by 3 bases and J by 0 bases, 6 bases remained unmatched.

The rearrangement uses TRDV2 and TRDJ3; 10 bases match TRDD3. The CDR3 has 16 amino acids. Trimming at V came to 3 bases and at J to 8 bases, leaving 6 bases not matched to a gene. Germline CDR1 and CDR2: GEAIGNYY and EKD. The CDR3 loop reads CACDALGDMNTRQMFF. The CDR3 DNA follows: TGTGCCTGTGACGCCCTGGGGGATATGAACACCCGACAGATGTTTTTC.

This clone was recorded a few times. Other DNA sequences from this sample encode an identical CDR3 as well. The genes are TRDV2 and TRDJ3; 7 positions match TRDD3. The germline V gene has CDR1 GEAIGNYY and CDR2 EKD. The trim removed 0 bases at V and 3 bases at J, leaving 1 base unmatched. The length of the CDR3 is 16 residues. The CDR3: CACDTVGDWDTRQMFF. CDR3 nucleotide sequence: TGTGCCTGTGACACCGTGGGGGACTGGGACACCCGACAGATGTTTTTC.

This clone was seen a few times. CDR3 amino acids: CALGEMDTSSWDTRQMFF. The CDR3, as DNA: TGTGCTCTTGGGGAAATGGATACTAGCTCCTGGGACACCCGACAGATGTTTTTC. The rearrangement links TRDV1 to TRDJ3; D might be TRDD3 (6 bases). The CDR3 has 18 residues. The V and J ends lost 2 bases and 0 bases respectively, with 11 bases between them. Germline CDR1 is TSWWSYY and CDR2 is QGS.

This clone was seen only a few times. V gene TRAV29/DV5 combines with J gene TRDJ1; 8 bases align to TRDD3. This CDR3 has 16 amino acids. Germline CDR1 NSMFDY, CDR2 ISSIKDK. Trimming took 0 bases from V and 0 from J; bases not matched to a gene: 7. The CDR3 reads CAASGPTGGYTDKLIF. In nucleotides, the CDR3 is TGTGCAGCAAGCGGACCTACTGGGGGGTACACCGATAAACTCATCTTT.

This clone ranks as medium-sized. Other nucleotide sequences from this sample produce the same CDR3. V gene TRDV2 combines with J gene TRDJ1, with 13 positions matching TRDD3. V shed 2 bases, J shed 0 bases, and the junction held 5 bases outside the gene matches. The CDR3 spans 17 residues. Looked up from germline, CDR1 is GEAIGNYY and CDR2 is EKD. In DNA, the CDR3 is TGTGCCTGTGACATACTGGGGGATACGAAGTACACCGATAAACTCATCTTT. Translating it yields CACDILGDTKYTDKLIF.

The genes are TRDV3 and TRDJ3, with 8 bases lining up with TRDD3. In germline, CDR1 is TVYSNPD, CDR2 GDNSRS (reference sequence). The CDR3 consists of 15 residues. Losses at the gene ends were 1 base for V and 1 base for J; bases not matched to a gene: 0. For the CDR3, the DNA is TGTGCCTTTACTGGGGGATCCTGGGACACCCGACAGATGTTTTTC. Protein product: CAFTGGSWDTRQMFF.

The chain recombines TRDV1 with TRDJ1, with unresolved D. CDR3 length: 15 residues. Germline V gene sequence: CDR1 TSWWSYY, CDR2 QGS. V lost 7 bases to trimming and J lost 1 base, with 16 bases between them. CDR3 region: CALERYKAVTDKLIF. CDR3 DNA: TGTGCTCTTGAGCGGTATAAGGCGGTCACCGATAAACTCATCTTT.

The V and J genes are TRDV1 and TRDJ1; TRDD3 matches 10 bases. This CDR3 has 21 residues. From germline, CDR1 is TSWWSYY and CDR2 QGS. V lost 2 bases to trimming and J lost 2 bases; unmatched junction nucleotides: 20. CDR3 sequence: CALGEGRSYWGILPGTDKLIF. Here the CDR3 DNA reads TGTGCTCTTGGGGAAGGGCGATCCTACTGGGGGATTCTCCCGGGAACCGATAAACTCATCTTT.

This clone has a handful of counts. V usage is TRDV2 and J usage is TRDJ3; 11 bases are a match to TRDD3. With V trimmed by 8 bases and J by 0 bases, 5 bases remained unmatched. The germline CDR1 and CDR2 sequences are GEAIGNYY and EKD. The CDR3 is 17 residues long. The CDR3: CASPLGDTSWDTRQMFF. The CDR3 DNA follows: TGTGCCTCCCCTCTGGGGGATACCTCCTGGGACACCCGACAGATGTTTTTC.

The chain recombines TRDV2 with TRDJ3, with D uncertain. The CDR3 length is 20 residues. Germline V gene data show CDR1 as GEAIGNYY and CDR2 as EKD. The V gene lost 4 bases and the J gene lost 0 bases, with 21 bases spanning the gap. DNA for the CDR3: TGTGCCTGTGATACTGTACGCCAAACTCCAAGCTCCTGGGACACCCGACAGATGTTTTTC. Translated, it gives CACDTVRQTPSSWDTRQMFF.

This clone was seen a few times. The chain couples TRDV2 to TRDJ3, with 12 positions matching TRDD3. The V gene end was trimmed by 2 bases and the J gene end by 0 bases; junction bases not matched to a gene: 16. The CDR3 has 23 amino acids. Germline CDR1 GEAIGNYY, CDR2 EKD. For the CDR3, the DNA is TGTGCCTGTGACATTATTCCAAGTCTGGGGGATACGGTGATCTCCTGGGACACCCGACAGATGTTTTTC. This codes for CACDIIPSLGDTVISWDTRQMFF.

This clone is medium-sized by share. This rearrangement joins TRDV2 to TRDJ3; TRDD3 matches at 8 bases. The CDR3 loop spans 18 amino acids. The V gene's germline CDR1 is GEAIGNYY and CDR2 EKD. V trimming: 1 base; J trimming: 0 bases; junction bases outside the gene matches: 4. CDR3 bases: TGTGCCTGTGACACTGGGGGATGGAGCTCCTGGGACACCCGACAGATGTTTTTC. This translates into CACDTGGWSSWDTRQMFF.

This sequence joins TRDV2 and TRDJ3; TRDD3 agrees at 12 bases. Germline CDR1 and CDR2: GEAIGNYY and EKD. This CDR3 contains 19 residues. Losses at the gene ends were 1 base for V and 0 bases for J; bases not matched to a gene: 3. The CDR3 DNA reads as TGTGCCTGTGACACGACTGGGGGATACCCCTCCTGGGACACCCGACAGATGTTTTTC. Translated, it gives CACDTTGGYPSWDTRQMFF.

The rearrangement joins TRDV2 to TRDJ2; TRDD3 aligns across 8 bases. The V gene end was trimmed by 1 base and the J gene end by 0 bases; junction bases not matched to a gene: 9. Germline V lookup: CDR1 GEAIGNYY, CDR2 EKD. The CDR3 runs 18 residues. The chain's CDR3 is CACDTLTGGRALTAQLFF. The CDR3 DNA reads as TGTGCCTGTGACACGCTTACTGGGGGCCGTGCTTTGACAGCACAACTCTTCTTT.

To note about this clone: The translated DNA and TCRdb's protein are not identical at residue 10; the protein here was translated from the DNA. The chain's CDR3 is CACDTLGETTQLFF. CDR3 DNA sequence: TGTGCCTGTGACACCCTGGGGGAGACAACACAACTCTTCTTT. V is TRDV2 and J is TRDJ2, with 8 bases fitting TRDD3. CDR3 length: 14 amino acids. Per the germline V gene, CDR1 is GEAIGNYY and CDR2 is EKD.

This clone was found a few times. V usage is TRDV2 and J usage is TRDJ2; 11 bases align to TRDD3. V lost 1 base to trimming and J lost 0 bases; unmatched junction nucleotides: 3. This CDR3 spans 17 amino acids. Per the germline V gene, CDR1 is GEAIGNYY and CDR2 is EKD. CDR3 sequence reads: CACDTWGIRALTAQLFF. The CDR3 nucleotides read TGTGCCTGTGACACTTGGGGGATACGCGCTTTGACAGCACAACTCTTCTTT.

This clone has just a few counts. The V and J genes are TRDV1 and TRDJ1; 10 bases align to TRDD3. Trimming cost V 4 bases and J 7 bases; bases outside gene matches: 15. Germline V gene lookup returns CDR1 TSWWSYY and CDR2 QGS. CDR3 length: 17 amino acids. The CDR3 DNA sequence: TGTGCTCTTGGGGGAGCCCCTCCACTGGGGGATCTTTGTAAACTCATCTTT. Its protein is CALGGAPPLGDLCKLIF.

As for this clone: A read error may explain this, as a much larger clone is one base away. The same CDR3 also results from other DNA sequences found in this sample. The gene calls are TRDV2 and TRDJ2; 9 nucleotides match TRDD3. The CDR3 consists of 14 residues. Germline CDR1 and CDR2: GEAIGNYY and EKD. J was trimmed by 4 bases and V by 7 bases; bases with no gene match: 6. CDR3 in amino acids: CACDVLGETAQLFF. The CDR3 DNA sequence: TGTGCCTGCGACGTACTGGGGGAGACAGCACAACTCTTCTTT.

This chain connects TRDV2 to TRDJ3; D might be TRDD3 (6 bases). The germline V gene has CDR1 GEAIGNYY and CDR2 EKD. The length of the CDR3 is 20 residues. Deletions cut 2 bases from V and 0 bases from J, with 19 bases between. CDR3 region: CACDKLGLGESSWDTRQMFF. In nucleotides, the CDR3 is TGTGCCTGTGACAAGCTAGGACTGGGCGAGAGCTCCTGGGACACCCGACAGATGTTTTTC.